The 13 T cell receptor beta chains in this list originate from one sample, sequenced in a study of blood T cell repertoires in COVID-19. Sequencing was performed with immunoSEQ multiplex PCR; in TCRdb, only in-frame clones are kept and a portion is missing. The table records over 200,000 clones, 75% to 85% of them present only once. Sequences were obtained from peripheral blood. The receptor source for this set is a woman aged 25 to 39 with COVID-19, enrolled during active disease.

This chain links TRBV30 with TRBJ1-2; D gene unclear. The CDR3 is 13 residues long. CDR1 and CDR2 (germline): GTSNPN, SVGIG (reference sequence). V was shortened by 4 bases and J by 5 bases, with 14 bases between the two germline ends. CDR3 coding DNA: TGTGCCTGGACCGGGGAGGGAAAGTATGGCTACACCTTC. Protein sequence: CAWTGEGKYGYTF.

V gene TRBV5-4 combines with J gene TRBJ1-1; 7 bases match TRBD1. Germline V gene data show CDR1 as SGHNT and CDR2 as YYREEE (reference sequence). V lost 1 base, J lost 5 bases, and 8 bases stayed unmatched. The CDR3 is 15 residues long. CDR3 in amino acids: CASSLMSGGNTEAFF. The CDR3 DNA reads as TGTGCCAGCAGCTTGATGTCAGGGGGGAATACTGAAGCTTTCTTT.

The chain recombines TRBV20-1 with TRBJ2-7, with 9 bases that match TRBD2. The CDR3 has 15 residues. The V gene end was trimmed by 3 bases and the J gene end by 2 bases; junction bases not matched to a gene: 8. CDR1 and CDR2 from the germline V gene are DFQATT and SNEGSKA (reference sequence). As DNA, the CDR3 is TGCAGTGCTAGTGGGAAGCGGGAGGTCCCCTACGAGCAGTACTTC. This encodes CSASGKREVPYEQYF.

V and J are TRBV3-1 (or the pseudogene TRBV3-2) and TRBJ2-1; D remains ambiguous. The CDR3 consists of 17 residues. V was trimmed by 4 bases and J by 0 bases, leaving 16 bases between them. The germline CDR1 and CDR2 sequences are LGHDT and YNNKEL (reference sequence). CDR3 residues: CASSPSQCTRSYNEQFF. CDR3 nucleotides: TGTGCCAGCAGCCCATCCCAATGCACGCGCTCCTACAATGAGCAGTTCTTC.

V and J are TRBV27 and TRBJ2-7; TRBD2 agrees at 8 bases. The V gene end was trimmed by 7 bases and the J gene end by 4 bases; junction bases not matched to a gene: 15. CDR1 and CDR2 from the germline V gene are MNHEY and SMNVEV (reference sequence). The CDR3 extends over 16 amino acids. The CDR3, as DNA: TGTGCCAGCACCTCTAGGGCAGCGGGAGATAGGTACGAGCAGTACTTC. Translating gives CASTSRAAGDRYEQYF.

The chain combines TRBV18 with TRBJ2-7; D is perhaps TRBD2 (5 bases). The V gene's germline CDR1 is KGHSH and CDR2 LQKENI. Between the trimmed V and J ends, which lost 6 bases and 5 bases, there was a span of 11 bases. The CDR3 has 12 amino acids. DNA of the CDR3: TGTGCCAGCTCGAGACTAACAGACGAGCAGTACTTC. It yields the protein CASSRLTDEQYF.

The CDR3: CASSEGDTSTDTQYF. CDR3 in DNA: TGTGCCAGCAGCGAAGGGGACACTAGCACAGATACGCAGTATTTT. J is TRBJ2-3 and V is TRBV6-4; D may be TRBD1 (6 bases). The CDR3 is 15 residues long. Trimming stripped 6 bases from V and 0 bases from J, with 13 bases between. The germline V gene has CDR1 MRHNA and CDR2 SNTAGT.

As concerns this clone: Additional DNA sequences in this sample encode the identical CDR3. This chain links TRBV20-1 with TRBJ2-3; perhaps TRBD2 as D (6 bases). The germline V and J ends were trimmed by 3 bases and 3 bases, with 7 bases remaining between them. The length of the CDR3 is 12 residues. CDR1 and CDR2 from the germline V gene are DFQATT and SNEGSKA (reference sequence). As DNA, the CDR3 is TGCAGTGCTAGTCGGGGGACAGATACGCAGTATTTT. The encoded protein is CSASRGTDTQYF.

The chain has TRBV30 and TRBJ1-6; 7 nucleotides line up with TRBD1. The CDR3 extends over 13 amino acids. The V gene end was trimmed by 5 bases and the J gene end by 10 bases; junction bases not matched to a gene: 8. CDR1 and CDR2 (germline): GTSNPN, SVGIG (reference sequence). The CDR3 DNA reads TGTGCCTGGGCGGGACAGTCAAGATCACCCCTCCACTTT. Translated: CAWAGQSRSPLHF.

The chain joins TRBV24-1 to TRBJ2-1; no firm D call. This CDR3 comprises 13 residues. V was cut by 5 bases and J by 5 bases, with 9 bases left in between. Germline V gene lookup returns CDR1 KGHDR and CDR2 SFDVKD. CDR3 nucleotides: TGTGCCACCAGTGGAGACTGGAACAATGAGCAGTTCTTC. Encoded protein: CATSGDWNNEQFF.

V is TRBV5-4 and J is TRBJ2-3, with 10 bases lining up with TRBD2. CDR1 is SGHNT and CDR2 is YYREEE in the germline V gene (reference sequence). V dropped 4 bases and J dropped 4; count of bases not matched to a gene: 12. This CDR3 comprises 17 residues. CDR3 in amino acids: CASSVWGLALMSDTQYF. CDR3 sequence (DNA): TGTGCCAGCAGCGTGTGGGGACTAGCGCTAATGTCAGATACGCAGTATTTT.

This clone showed up just a few times. The rearrangement links TRBV9 to TRBJ2-5; 9 bases align to TRBD2. This CDR3 is 15 amino acids long. The V and J ends lost 1 base and 3 bases, in that order; junction bases with no gene match: 4. Per germline, CDR1 SGDLS and CDR2 YYNGEE. The CDR3 protein is CASSVRAGGKETQYF. The CDR3 DNA reads TGTGCCAGCAGCGTACGGGCGGGGGGGAAAGAGACCCAGTACTTC.

About this clone: Other DNA sequences in this specimen translate into the identical CDR3. This sequence joins TRBV5-1 and TRBJ1-5; 7 nucleotides line up with TRBD1. Per germline, CDR1 SGHRS and CDR2 YFSETQ. This CDR3 is 14 amino acids long. The J segment lost 5 bases and the V segment lost 0 bases, leaving 2 bases of the junction unmatched. The CDR3 bases are TGCGCCAGCAGCTTGGACAGGGGTGATCAGCCCCAGCATTTT. This translates into CASSLDRGDQPQHF. Full variable domain (remainder filled in from reference TRBV5-1 and TRBJ1-5): KAGVTQTPRYLIKTRGQQVTLSCSPISGHRSVSWYQQTPGQGLQFLFEYFSETQRNKGNFPGRFSGRQFSNSRSEMNVSTLELGDSALYLCASSLDRGDQPQHFGDGTRLSIL.